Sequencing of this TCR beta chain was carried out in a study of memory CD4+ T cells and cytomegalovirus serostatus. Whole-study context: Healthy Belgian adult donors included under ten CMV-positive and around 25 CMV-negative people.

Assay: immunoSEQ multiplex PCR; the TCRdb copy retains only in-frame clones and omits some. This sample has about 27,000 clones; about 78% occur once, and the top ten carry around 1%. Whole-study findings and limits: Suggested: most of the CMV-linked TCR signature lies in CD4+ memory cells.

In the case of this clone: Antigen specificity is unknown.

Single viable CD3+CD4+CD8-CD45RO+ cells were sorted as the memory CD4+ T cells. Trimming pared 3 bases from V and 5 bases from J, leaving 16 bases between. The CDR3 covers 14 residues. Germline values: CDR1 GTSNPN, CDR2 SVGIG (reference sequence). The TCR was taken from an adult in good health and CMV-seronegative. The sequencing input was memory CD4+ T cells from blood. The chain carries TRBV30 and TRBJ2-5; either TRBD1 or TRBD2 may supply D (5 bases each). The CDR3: CAWSRGRVRETQYF. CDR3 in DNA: TGTGCCTGGAGCCGGGGCAGGGTTCGGGAGACCCAGTACTTC.